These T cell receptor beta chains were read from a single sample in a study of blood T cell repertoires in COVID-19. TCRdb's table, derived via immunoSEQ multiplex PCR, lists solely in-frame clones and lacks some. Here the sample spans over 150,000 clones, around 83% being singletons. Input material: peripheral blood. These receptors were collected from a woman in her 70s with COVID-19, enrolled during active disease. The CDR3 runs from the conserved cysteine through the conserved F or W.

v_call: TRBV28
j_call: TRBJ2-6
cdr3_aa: CASRRTGLRSGANVLTF

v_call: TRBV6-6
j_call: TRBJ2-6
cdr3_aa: CASSFFRDSGLGSGANVLTF

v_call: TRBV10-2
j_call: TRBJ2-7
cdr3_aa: CASRPPGLTYEQYF

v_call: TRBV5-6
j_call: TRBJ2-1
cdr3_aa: CASSSWGLAGVSSYNEQFF

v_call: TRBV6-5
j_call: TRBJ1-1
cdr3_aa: CASSPLQRTNTEAFF

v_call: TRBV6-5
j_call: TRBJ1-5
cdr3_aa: CASSYTGTGQHF

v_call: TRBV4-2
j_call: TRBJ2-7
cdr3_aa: CASSQPGLAGHPSYEQYF

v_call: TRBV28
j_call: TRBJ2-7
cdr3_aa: CASSLTSGRNEQYF

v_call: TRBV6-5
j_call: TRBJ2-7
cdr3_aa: CASSYSPTYEQYF

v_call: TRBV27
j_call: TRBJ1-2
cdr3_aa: CASRPTGGSPGYTF

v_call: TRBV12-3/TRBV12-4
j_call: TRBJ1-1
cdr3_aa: CASSLLDRGTAFF

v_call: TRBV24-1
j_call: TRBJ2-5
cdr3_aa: CAPLRGETQYF

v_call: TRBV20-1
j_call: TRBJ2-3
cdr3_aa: CSASPLAGEFSDTQYF

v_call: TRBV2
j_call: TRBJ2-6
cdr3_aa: CASMEGRSGANVLTF

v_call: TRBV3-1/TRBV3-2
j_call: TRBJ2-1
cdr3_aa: CASSQRATLAAREQFF

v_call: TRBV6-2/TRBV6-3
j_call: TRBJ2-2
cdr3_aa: CASSPGSRRGAWGFF

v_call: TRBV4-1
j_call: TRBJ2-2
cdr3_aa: CASSREDRNTGELFF

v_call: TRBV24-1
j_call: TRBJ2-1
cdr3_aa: CATSRLAESSNEQFF

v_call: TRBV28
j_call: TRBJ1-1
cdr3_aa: CASSSFLNTEAFF

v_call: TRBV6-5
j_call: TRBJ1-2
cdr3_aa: CASSSGGQVLYGYTF

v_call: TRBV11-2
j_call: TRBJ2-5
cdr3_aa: CASSLAGRSQETQYF

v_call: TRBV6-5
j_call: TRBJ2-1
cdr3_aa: CASSYGTSVAYNEQFF

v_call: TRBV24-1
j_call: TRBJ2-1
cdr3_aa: CATSDLNRNRYNEQFF

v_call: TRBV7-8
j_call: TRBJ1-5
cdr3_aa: CASSLDGQLSNQPQHF

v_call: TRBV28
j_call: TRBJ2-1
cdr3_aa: CASTLGTSLWTEQFF

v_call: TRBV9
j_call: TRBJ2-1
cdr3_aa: CASSPHWSNEQFF

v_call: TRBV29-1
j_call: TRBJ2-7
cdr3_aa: CSVDRVSGEQYF

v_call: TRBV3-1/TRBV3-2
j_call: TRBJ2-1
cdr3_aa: CASSLLGDEQFF

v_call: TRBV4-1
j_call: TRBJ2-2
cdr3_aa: CASSQTSGSLSTGELFF

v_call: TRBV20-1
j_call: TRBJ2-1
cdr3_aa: CSASLLAGVSRARFF

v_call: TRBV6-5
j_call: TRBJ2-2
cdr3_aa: CAVKVWDRASGELFF

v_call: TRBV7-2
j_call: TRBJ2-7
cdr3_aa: CASSPGGPIGEQYF

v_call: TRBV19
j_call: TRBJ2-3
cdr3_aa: CASRPGSAGTDTQYF

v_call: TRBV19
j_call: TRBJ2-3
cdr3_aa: CASSMRAGDTQYF

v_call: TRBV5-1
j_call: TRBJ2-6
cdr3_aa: CASTIYSGANVLTF

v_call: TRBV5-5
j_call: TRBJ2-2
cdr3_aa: CASSLRGIAGELFF

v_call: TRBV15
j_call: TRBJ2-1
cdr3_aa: CATRIFKKEPGLADNEQFF

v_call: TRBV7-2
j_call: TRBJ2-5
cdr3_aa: CASSSRGLAGVGETQYF

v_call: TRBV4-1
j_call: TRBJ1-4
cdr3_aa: CASSQGTGRRATNEKLFF

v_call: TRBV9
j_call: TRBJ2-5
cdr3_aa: CASSVGVGRGETQYF

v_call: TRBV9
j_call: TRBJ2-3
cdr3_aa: CASSVLVADVTDTQYF

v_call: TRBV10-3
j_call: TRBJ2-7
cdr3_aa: CAISGTSGTSEQYF

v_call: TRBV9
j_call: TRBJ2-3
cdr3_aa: CASQRDLTDTQYF

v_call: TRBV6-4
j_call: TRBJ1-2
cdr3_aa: CASSPRDSDGYTF

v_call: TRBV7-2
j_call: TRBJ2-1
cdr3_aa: CASSWTSGAANEQFF

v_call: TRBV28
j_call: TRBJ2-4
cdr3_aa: CASSFRGLAKNIQYF

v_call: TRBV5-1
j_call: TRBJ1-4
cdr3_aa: CASSFGGGAANEKLFF

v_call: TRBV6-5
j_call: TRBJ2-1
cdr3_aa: CASSYTSVVSYNEQFF

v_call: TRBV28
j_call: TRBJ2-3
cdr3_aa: CASSLQGADTQYF

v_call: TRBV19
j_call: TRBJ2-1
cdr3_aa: CASSKPLGGQFF

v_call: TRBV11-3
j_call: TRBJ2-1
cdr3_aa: CASSPRGGRAGYNEQFF

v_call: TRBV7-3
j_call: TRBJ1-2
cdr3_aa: CASSLDPNWGQTYGYTF

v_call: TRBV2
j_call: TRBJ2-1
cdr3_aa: CASQPGGSNEQFF

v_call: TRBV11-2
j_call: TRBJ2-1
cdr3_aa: CASSLARDSYNEQFF

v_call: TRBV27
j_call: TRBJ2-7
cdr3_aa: CASSFYNSYEQYF

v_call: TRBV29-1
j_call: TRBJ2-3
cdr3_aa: CSGTGATDTQYF

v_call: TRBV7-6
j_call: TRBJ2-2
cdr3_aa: CASSLQQGIMRELFF

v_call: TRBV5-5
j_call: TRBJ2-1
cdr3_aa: CASSTWTSGGYNEQFF

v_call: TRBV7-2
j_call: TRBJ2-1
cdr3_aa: CASSLVPGLAGGPNEQFF